These 31 T cell receptor beta chains originate from one sample sequenced in a study of CD8 T cells in Susac syndrome. 0.5 to 1 ug RNA was reverse transcribed with random hexamers. TCRdb reprocessed the immunoSEQ multiplex PCR reads via MiXCR and lists one record per CDR3 protein. The sample lists about 210,000 distinct CDR3 sequences, 85% to 95% occurring once. The sequenced sample was CD4+ T cells from PBMCs. These receptors originate from a human donor in good health.

CDR3 in amino acids: CATSGRLAGGPSSYNEQFF. Written as DNA, the CDR3 is TGTGCCACCAGTGGCCGACTAGCGGGAGGCCCTAGCTCCTACAATGAGCAGTTCTTC. The chain is built from TRBV24-1 and TRBJ2-1; the match to TRBD2 covers 13 bases. V lost 5 bases, J lost 0 bases, and 9 bases stayed unmatched. CDR3 length: 19 amino acids. Germline loops: CDR1 KGHDR, CDR2 SFDVKD.

This sequence joins TRBV4-1 and TRBJ1-5, with D possibly TRBD1 on 5 matching bases. V dropped 2 bases and J dropped 4 bases, with 12 bases sitting between them. Germline CDR1 and CDR2: MGHRA and YSYEKL. This CDR3 is built from 15 residues. CDR3 sequence (DNA): TGCGCCAGCAGCCAAAGCAGGGCAATTAATCAGCCCCAGCATTTT. Protein product: CASSQSRAINQPQHF.

The chain is built from TRBV3-1 and TRBJ2-7, with 10 positions matching TRBD2. V lost 3 bases and J lost 3; bases outside the gene matches: 2. This CDR3 contains 14 residues. Germline V gene sequence: CDR1 LGHDT, CDR2 YNNKEL (reference sequence). The CDR3 region has the DNA TGTGCCAGCAGCCACGGGACTAGCGACTACGAGCAGTACTTC. Translated: CASSHGTSDYEQYF.

The chain joins TRBV7-2 to TRBJ1-6; weak D call: TRBD1 (5 bases). V lost 3 bases to trimming and J lost 7 bases, with 13 bases between them. Germline assignment: CDR1 SGHTA and CDR2 FQGNSA. This CDR3 spans 15 amino acids. The CDR3 DNA reads TGTGCCAGCAGCTTTCTTCCGGAGGGGAATTCACCCCTCCACTTT. Translating it yields CASSFLPEGNSPLHF.

V and J are TRBV27 and TRBJ2-2; no firm D call. Trimming removed 6 bases at V and 3 bases at J, with 14 bases between. This CDR3 has 15 residues. Germline V CDR1 and CDR2: MNHEY, SMNVEV (reference sequence). The chain's CDR3 is CASSRLGSDTGELFF. CDR3 bases: TGTGCCAGCAGCCGTCTAGGTTCGGACACCGGGGAGCTGTTTTTT.

Here the CDR3 reads CASSLQENSPLHF. In DNA form, the CDR3 reads TGTGCCAGCAGCTTACAGGAGAATTCACCCCTCCACTTT. V gene TRBV7-9 combines with J gene TRBJ1-6; D not resolved. V lost 2 bases and J lost 7, with 6 bases in between. From germline, CDR1 is SEHNR and CDR2 FQNEAQ (reference sequence). The CDR3 covers 13 residues.

This chain connects TRBV25-1 to TRBJ2-7; D is possibly TRBD2 (5 bases). Germline CDR1 reads MGHDK; CDR2 reads SYGVNS. The CDR3 length is 15 residues. The V end was cut by 3 bases, the J end by 2 bases, with 14 bases between. CDR3: CASSDNLGSAYEQYF. CDR3 nucleotides: TGTGCCAGCAGTGATAATTTGGGTAGCGCCTACGAGCAGTACTTC.

This chain links TRBV6-1 with TRBJ2-7; D not certain. CDR3 length equals 13 residues. Germline-derived CDR1 and CDR2 are MNHNS and SASEGT. The ends were cut back, 2 bases at V and 6 bases at J, with 11 bases in the middle. This chain's CDR3 is CASSERSRVEQYF. In DNA form, the CDR3 reads TGTGCCAGCAGTGAACGTAGTAGGGTCGAGCAGTACTTC.

The chain is built from TRBV30 and TRBJ2-1, with D perhaps matching TRBD1 or TRBD2 (5 bases each). The CDR3 runs 12 residues. Trimming stripped 3 bases from V and 8 bases from J, with 11 bases between. CDR1 and CDR2 (germline): GTSNPN, SVGIG (reference sequence). CDR3 region: CAWRRGVHEQFF. CDR3 nucleotides: TGTGCCTGGAGAAGAGGGGTGCATGAGCAGTTCTTC.

The V call is TRBV29-1, the J call TRBJ2-1; weak D call: TRBD2 (6 bases). The CDR3 extends over 15 amino acids. Germline loops: CDR1 SQVTM, CDR2 ANQGSEA. V shed 4 bases and J shed 0 bases, with 13 bases lying between them. CDR3 nucleotides: TGCAGCGTTGGGGTAGCGGCAAGCTCCTACAATGAGCAGTTCTTC. This codes for CSVGVAASSYNEQFF.

The DNA of the CDR3 is TGTGCCACCAGTGCCCGGGCAGCTAGCACAGATACGCAGTATTTT. It is translated as CATSARAASTDTQYF. V is TRBV24-1 and J is TRBJ2-3; D is ambiguous. V lost 5 bases and J lost 0, with 11 bases in between. The CDR3 runs 15 residues. Per the germline V gene, CDR1 is KGHDR and CDR2 is SFDVKD.

This clonotype has only one observation. The chain joins TRBV27 to TRBJ1-1; the D is unclear. This CDR3 is built from 15 residues. From germline, CDR1 is MNHEY and CDR2 SMNVEV (reference sequence). V gave up 5 bases and J gave up 3 bases, with 16 bases separating them. As DNA, the CDR3 is TGTGCCAGCAGTCCCCCAGACCCTCCGTACACTGAAGCTTTCTTT. It yields the protein CASSPPDPPYTEAFF.

The chain uses TRBV29-1 and TRBJ1-1; D remains ambiguous. The CDR3 consists of 10 residues. Trimming took 4 bases from V and 11 from J, leaving 11 bases between them. CDR1 is SQVTM, CDR2 ANQGSEA, per germline. The DNA for the CDR3 is TGCAGCGTTGTAGGAGTTGATGCTTTCTTT. Translating gives CSVVGVDAFF.

The V and J genes are TRBV19 and TRBJ2-5; D is unclear. Trimming stripped 1 base from V and 1 base from J, with 4 bases between. Germline CDR1 reads LNHDA; CDR2 reads SQIVND (reference sequence). This CDR3 comprises 13 residues. The CDR3 is CASSIGVQETQYF. The CDR3 DNA reads as TGTGCCAGTAGTATAGGGGTCCAAGAGACCCAGTACTTC.

This clonotype was seen a single time. The chain couples TRBV3-1 to TRBJ1-4; 9 bases map to TRBD1. Germline V gene lookup returns CDR1 LGHDT and CDR2 YNNKEL (reference sequence). This CDR3 has 14 amino acids. The V gene end was trimmed by 5 bases and the J gene end by 8 bases; junction bases not matched to a gene: 6. The DNA for the CDR3 is TGTGCCAGCAGCGCCAGGACAGGGGCGGAAAAACTGTTTTTT. This sequence encodes CASSARTGAEKLFF.

The chain employs TRBV18 and TRBJ2-7; TRBD2 matches 8 bases. Germline CDR1 and CDR2: KGHSH and LQKENI. The CDR3 is 14 residues long. V shed 0 bases, J shed 7 bases, and the junction held 5 bases outside the gene matches. CDR3 in DNA: TGTGCCAGCTCACCACCGAGCGGGAGTGGAGAGCAGTACGTC. Translation: CASSPPSGSGEQYV.

The rearrangement uses TRBV29-1 and TRBJ1-3; TRBD1 matches 7 bases. With V trimmed by 0 bases and J by 3 bases, 5 bases remained unmatched. This CDR3 spans 15 amino acids. Germline CDR1 and CDR2: SQVTM and ANQGSEA. CDR3 DNA: TGCAGCGTTGAAGACCTGACAGGGCTTGGAAACACCATATATTTT. This sequence encodes CSVEDLTGLGNTIYF.

This chain links TRBV5-4 with TRBJ2-1; 12 bases fit TRBD2. The CDR3 is 15 amino acids. V gave up 6 bases and J gave up 7 bases; unmatched junction bases: 8. From germline, CDR1 is SGHNT and CDR2 YYREEE (reference sequence). The CDR3 nucleotides read TGTGCCAGCACCCCAAGGACTAGCGGGACGAATGAGCAGTTCTTC. Protein: CASTPRTSGTNEQFF.

The chain joins TRBV27 to TRBJ2-7; D may match TRBD1 or TRBD2 (5 bases each). This CDR3 has 14 amino acids. V was pared by 4 bases and J by 4 bases, with 14 bases between. Germline lookup yields CDR1 MNHEY and CDR2 SMNVEV (reference sequence). CDR3 amino acids: CASSSNQGVYEQYV. The CDR3 bases are TGTGCCAGCAGTTCTAACCAGGGAGTATACGAGCAGTACGTC.

The chain is built from TRBV15 and TRBJ2-1; 8 bases align to TRBD2. The trim removed 4 bases at V and 9 bases at J, leaving 14 bases unmatched. CDR1 and CDR2 from the germline V gene are LNHNV and YYDKDF (reference sequence). CDR3 length: 16 amino acids. Written as DNA, the CDR3 is TGTGCCACCAGCAAGCCCTTGGGAACGGGAGGGGGTGAGCAGTTCTTC. Its protein is CATSKPLGTGGGEQFF.

J is TRBJ2-5 and V is TRBV6-2 or TRBV6-3; TRBD2 matches at 8 bases. Germline loops: CDR1 MNHEY, CDR2 SVGEGT. The CDR3 runs to 15 residues. The trim removed 4 bases at V and 3 bases at J, leaving 7 bases unmatched. CDR3 region: CASSSDGGAEETQYF. CDR3 DNA: TGTGCCAGCAGTTCGGACGGGGGGGCAGAAGAGACCCAGTACTTC.

V gene TRBV20-1 combines with J gene TRBJ2-7; D is undetermined. This CDR3 contains 14 residues. Germline values: CDR1 DFQATT, CDR2 SNEGSKA (reference sequence). The V end was cut by 1 base, the J end by 6 bases, with 16 bases between. CDR3 amino acids: CSARAHPFASEQYF. CDR3 in DNA: TGCAGTGCTAGAGCCCATCCCTTCGCGAGCGAGCAGTACTTC.

The rearrangement links TRBV29-1 to TRBJ1-2; perhaps TRBD1 as D (5 bases). CDR1 is SQVTM and CDR2 is ANQGSEA in the germline V gene. The V and J ends lost 7 bases and 4 bases respectively, with 13 bases between them. CDR3 length equals 12 residues. CDR3 sequence: CSARDATYGYTF. CDR3 coding DNA: TGCAGCGCCCGGGACGCAACCTATGGCTACACCTTC.

The chain is built from TRBV20-1 and TRBJ2-1, with 8 positions matching TRBD2. Germline V gives CDR1 DFQATT, CDR2 SNEGSKA (reference sequence). This CDR3 is 14 amino acids long. Unmatched junction bases numbered 10, after V lost 5 bases and J lost 7 bases. CDR3 nucleotide sequence: TGCAGTGCTTCTAGCGGGTGGGTTAGTAATGAGCAGTTCTTC. Amino acid sequence: CSASSGWVSNEQFF.

In this sample, this clonotype turned up once. The chain employs TRBV29-1 and TRBJ1-1; D call uncertain. The germline CDR1 and CDR2 sequences are SQVTM and ANQGSEA. CDR3 size: 11 residues. The ends were cut back, 5 bases at V and 14 bases at J, with 18 bases in the middle. The CDR3 reads CSVRTAESTFF. In DNA form, the CDR3 reads TGCAGCGTTCGAACAGCGGAATCTACGTTCTTT.

V gene TRBV27 combines with J gene TRBJ1-5; D remains unclear. Germline CDR1 reads MNHEY; CDR2 reads SMNVEV (reference sequence). This CDR3 is built from 12 residues. V lost 4 bases, J lost 4 bases, and 5 bases lay in between. The CDR3 reads CASSSINQPQHF. DNA for the CDR3: TGTGCCAGCAGTTCCATAAATCAGCCCCAGCATTTT.

This chain links TRBV28 with TRBJ2-7, with D unclear. Germline values: CDR1 MDHEN, CDR2 SYDVKM. This CDR3 region has 13 residues. Trimming took off 4 bases at V and 6 bases at J, with 13 bases between the two ends. The CDR3 here is CASSSLRRSEQYV. In DNA, the CDR3 is TGTGCCAGCAGTTCCCTGCGGCGCAGCGAGCAGTACGTC.

V usage is TRBV15 and J usage is TRBJ1-6; 9 bases are a match to TRBD1. CDR3 size: 21 residues. From germline, CDR1 is LNHNV and CDR2 YYDKDF (reference sequence). Trimming took 1 base from V and 3 from J; bases not matched to a gene: 16. The CDR3 protein is CATSRGILNWDREDYNSPLHF. In DNA, the CDR3 is TGTGCCACCAGCAGAGGGATTCTGAATTGGGACAGGGAGGACTATAATTCACCCCTCCACTTT.

The chain links TRBV19 to TRBJ2-1; TRBD1 matches at 7 bases. CDR3 length equals 13 residues. The V segment lost 7 bases and the J segment 6 bases; nucleotides outside the gene matches: 6. The germline V gene has CDR1 LNHDA and CDR2 SQIVND (reference sequence). CDR3: CASNTGDTNEQFF. CDR3 sequence (DNA): TGTGCCAGTAACACAGGGGATACCAATGAGCAGTTCTTC.

The chain carries TRBV27 and TRBJ1-2, with D possibly TRBD1 on 5 matching bases. The CDR3 extends over 16 amino acids. V was shortened by 4 bases and J by 4 bases, with 19 bases between the two germline ends. Germline V CDR1 and CDR2: MNHEY, SMNVEV (reference sequence). The CDR3 nucleotides are TGTGCCAGCAGTTCTTCCGGTCCAGGTGGGGGCTATGGCTACACCTTC. This encodes CASSSSGPGGGYGYTF.

The rearrangement joins TRBV15 to TRBJ1-2, with unresolved D. Germline V gene data show CDR1 as LNHNV and CDR2 as YYDKDF (reference sequence). The CDR3 is made up of 13 amino acids. V was pared by 1 base and J by 8 bases, with 11 bases between. CDR3 sequence: CATSRGANDGYTF. DNA of the CDR3: TGTGCCACCAGCAGAGGGGCAAACGACGGCTACACCTTC.